The clone carrying this TCR beta chain was counted many times. The V end was cut by 5 bases, the J end by 10 bases, with 17 bases between. The CDR3 has 14 amino acids. Germline V gives CDR1 MDHEN, CDR2 SYDVKM. The data originate from a study of early T cells in non-severe SARS-CoV-2 infection. TCRdb redid the calling of the 5' RACE reads with MiXCR, one entry per CDR3 protein. The sample includes about 50,000 distinct CDR3 sequences, around 10% of them seen just once. The clonotype comes from an adult who was a healthcare worker with PCR-confirmed SARS-CoV-2 infection or an uninfected control (not recorded which). Source: whole blood, taken at baseline. The V call is TRBV28, the J call TRBJ1-4; possibly TRBD1 for D (6 bases). The CDR3 spells CASSQDRWDRKLFF. The CDR3 nucleotides read TGTGCCAGCAGTCAAGACAGGTGGGACCGAAAACTGTTTTTT.